This note documents a single TCR beta chain sequence. Relative to the germline gene, one junction end is altered; a read error may explain this. The data derive from a study of T-cell reconstitution after alpha-beta-depleted transplantation in children. Unique molecular identifiers featured in how the TCRbeta library was prepared. One entry per CDR3 protein results from TCRdb running MiXCR on the PCR reads. The sample has hundreds of thousands of distinct CDR3 sequences, approximately 29% seen once. The specimen was PBMCs from the stem cell graft donor, collected from the stem cell graft. The sequence came from a human donor who donated a stem cell graft to a child with aplastic anemia.

DNA for the CDR3: TGTGCCAGCAGTTTACTCCAGGGAGACACTGAAGCTTTCTTC. It yields the protein CASSLLQGDTEAFF. The J gene is TRBJ1-1, the V gene TRBV27, with a weak D call TRBD1 (5 bases). In germline, CDR1 is MNHEY, CDR2 SMNVEV (reference sequence). CDR3 length: 14 residues.